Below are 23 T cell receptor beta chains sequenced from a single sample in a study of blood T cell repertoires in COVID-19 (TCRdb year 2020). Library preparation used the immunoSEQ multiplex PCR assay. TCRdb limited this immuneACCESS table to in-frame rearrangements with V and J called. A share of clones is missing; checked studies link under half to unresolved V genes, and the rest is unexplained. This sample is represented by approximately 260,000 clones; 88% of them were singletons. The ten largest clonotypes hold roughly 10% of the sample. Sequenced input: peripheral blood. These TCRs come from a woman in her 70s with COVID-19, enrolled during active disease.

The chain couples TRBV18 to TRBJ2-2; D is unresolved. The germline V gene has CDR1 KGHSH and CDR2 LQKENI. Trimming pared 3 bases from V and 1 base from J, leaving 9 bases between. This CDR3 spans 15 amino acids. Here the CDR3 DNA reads TGTGCCAGCTCACCCAATACTATGAACACCGGGGAGCTGTTTTTT. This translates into CASSPNTMNTGELFF.

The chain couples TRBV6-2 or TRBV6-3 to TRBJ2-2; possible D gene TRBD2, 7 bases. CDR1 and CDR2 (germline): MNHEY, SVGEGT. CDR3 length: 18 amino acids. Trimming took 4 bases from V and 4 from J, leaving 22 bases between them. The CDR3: CASSWVVGAGVPTGELFF. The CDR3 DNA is TGTGCCAGCAGTTGGGTCGTGGGGGCGGGAGTGCCCACCGGGGAGCTGTTTTTT.

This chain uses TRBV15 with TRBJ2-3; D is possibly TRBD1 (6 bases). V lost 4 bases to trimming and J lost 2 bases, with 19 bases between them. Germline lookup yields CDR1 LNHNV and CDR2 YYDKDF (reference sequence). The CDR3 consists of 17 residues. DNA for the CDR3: TGTGCCACCAGCAAAATAAAGACAGGCCTCCCCACAGATACGCAGTATTTT. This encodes CATSKIKTGLPTDTQYF.

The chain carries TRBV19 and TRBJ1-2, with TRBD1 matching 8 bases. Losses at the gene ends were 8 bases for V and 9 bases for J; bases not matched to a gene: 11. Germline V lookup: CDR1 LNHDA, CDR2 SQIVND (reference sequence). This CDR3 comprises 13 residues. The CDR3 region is CASGTGYPISYTF. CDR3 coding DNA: TGTGCCAGTGGGACAGGCTACCCTATTAGCTACACCTTC.

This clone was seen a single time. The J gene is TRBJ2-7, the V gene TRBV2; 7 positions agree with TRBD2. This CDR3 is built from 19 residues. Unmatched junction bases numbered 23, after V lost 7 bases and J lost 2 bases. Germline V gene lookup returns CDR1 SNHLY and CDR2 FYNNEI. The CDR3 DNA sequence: TGTGCCAGCACCAGCAGTGAAATCGTGGGGCTAGCGGCGGCCTACGAGCAGTACTTC. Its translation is CASTSSEIVGLAAAYEQYF.

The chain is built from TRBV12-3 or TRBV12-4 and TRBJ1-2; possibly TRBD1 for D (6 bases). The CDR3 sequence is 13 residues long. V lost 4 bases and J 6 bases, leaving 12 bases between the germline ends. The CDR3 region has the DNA TGTGCCAGCAGTTCTACAGGGAGACATGGCTACACCTTC. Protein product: CASSSTGRHGYTF.

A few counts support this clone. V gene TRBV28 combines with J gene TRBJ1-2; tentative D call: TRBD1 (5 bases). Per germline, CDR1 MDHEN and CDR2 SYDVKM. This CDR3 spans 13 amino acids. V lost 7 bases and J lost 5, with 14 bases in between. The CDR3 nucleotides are TGTGCCAGCAATCTTCCAGGGACTTATGGCTACACCTTC. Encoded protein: CASNLPGTYGYTF.

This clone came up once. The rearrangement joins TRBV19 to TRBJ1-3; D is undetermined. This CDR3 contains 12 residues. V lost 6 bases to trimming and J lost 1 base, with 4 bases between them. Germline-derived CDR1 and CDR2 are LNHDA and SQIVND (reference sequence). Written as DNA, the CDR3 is TGTGCCAGTAGGTTATCTGGAAACACCATATATTTT. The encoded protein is CASRLSGNTIYF.

The CDR3 bases are TGTGCCAGCAGCTCCGACCCCCCTAGCGGGAGTACAAACACCGGGGAGCTGTTTTTT. It yields the protein CASSSDPPSGSTNTGELFF. The genes are TRBV7-3 and TRBJ2-2; the match to TRBD2 covers 10 bases. The V gene end was trimmed by 4 bases and the J gene end by 2 bases; junction bases not matched to a gene: 13. Germline lookup yields CDR1 SGHTA and CDR2 FQGTGA. This CDR3 comprises 19 residues. The entire variable domain, with the rest obtained from reference TRBV7-3 and TRBJ2-2, is as follows: GAGVSQTPSNKVTEKGKYVELRCDPISGHTALYWYRQSLGQGPEFLIYFQGTGAADDSGLPNDRFFAVRPEGSVSTLKIQRTERGDSAVYLCASSSDPPSGSTNTGELFFGEGSRLTVL.

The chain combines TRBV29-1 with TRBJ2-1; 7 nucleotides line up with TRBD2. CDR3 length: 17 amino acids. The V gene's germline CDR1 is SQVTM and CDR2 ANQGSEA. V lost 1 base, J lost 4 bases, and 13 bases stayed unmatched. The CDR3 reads CSVEGSFPGLRYNEQFF. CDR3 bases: TGCAGCGTTGAAGGCTCCTTCCCGGGACTACGGTACAATGAGCAGTTCTTC.

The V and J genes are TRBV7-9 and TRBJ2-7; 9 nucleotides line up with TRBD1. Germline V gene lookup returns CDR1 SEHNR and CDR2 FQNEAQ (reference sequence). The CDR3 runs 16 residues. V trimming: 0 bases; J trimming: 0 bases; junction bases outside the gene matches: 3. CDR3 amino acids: CASSLAGTGTSYEQYF. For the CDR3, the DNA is TGTGCCAGCAGCTTAGCTGGGACAGGGACCTCCTACGAGCAGTACTTC. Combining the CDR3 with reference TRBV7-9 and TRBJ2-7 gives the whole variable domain DTGVSQNPRHKITKRGQNVTFRCDPISEHNRLYWYRQTLGQGPEFLTYFQNEAQLEKSRLLSDRFSAERPKGSFSTLEIQRTEQGDSAMYLCASSLAGTGTSYEQYFGPGTRLTVT.

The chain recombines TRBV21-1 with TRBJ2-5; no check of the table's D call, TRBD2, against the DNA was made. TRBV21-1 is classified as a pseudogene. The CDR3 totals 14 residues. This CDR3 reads CASSNFGGRETQYF. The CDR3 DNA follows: TGTGCCAGCAGCAATTTCGGGGGGCGAGAGACCCAGTACTTC.

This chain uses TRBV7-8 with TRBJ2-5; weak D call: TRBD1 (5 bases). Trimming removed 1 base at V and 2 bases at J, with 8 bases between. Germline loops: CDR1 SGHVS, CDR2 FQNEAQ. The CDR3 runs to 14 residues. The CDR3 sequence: CASSLGSGQETQYF. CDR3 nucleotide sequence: TGTGCCAGCAGCTTAGGATCAGGGCAAGAGACCCAGTACTTC.

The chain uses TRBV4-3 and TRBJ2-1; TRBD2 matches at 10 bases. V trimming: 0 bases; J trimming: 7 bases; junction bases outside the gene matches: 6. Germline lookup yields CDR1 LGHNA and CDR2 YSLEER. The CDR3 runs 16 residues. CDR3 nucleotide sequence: TGCGCCAGCAGCCAAGAGTGGCTAGCGGGAGCAAATGAGCAGTTCTTC. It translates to CASSQEWLAGANEQFF.

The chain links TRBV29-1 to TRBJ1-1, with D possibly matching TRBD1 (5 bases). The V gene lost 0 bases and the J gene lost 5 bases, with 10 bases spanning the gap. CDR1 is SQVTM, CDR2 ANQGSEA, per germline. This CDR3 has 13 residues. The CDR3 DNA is TGCAGCGTTGAAGAGGCAGCAGGGACTGAAGCTTTCTTT. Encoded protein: CSVEEAAGTEAFF.

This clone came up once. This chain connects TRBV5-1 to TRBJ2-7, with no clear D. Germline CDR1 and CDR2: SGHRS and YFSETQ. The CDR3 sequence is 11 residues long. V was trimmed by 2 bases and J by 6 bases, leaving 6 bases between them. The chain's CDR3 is CASSFAVEQYF. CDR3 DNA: TGCGCCAGCAGCTTTGCAGTCGAGCAGTACTTC.

Here the CDR3 reads CASSLLAGVNTYEQYF. CDR3 DNA: TGTGCCAGCAGTTTATTAGCGGGAGTGAATACCTACGAGCAGTACTTC. The V call is TRBV27, the J call TRBJ2-7; 9 nucleotides agree with TRBD2. V shed 1 base and J 2 bases; nucleotides not matched to a gene: 6. Germline CDR1 reads MNHEY; CDR2 reads SMNVEV (reference sequence). The length of the CDR3 is 16 residues.

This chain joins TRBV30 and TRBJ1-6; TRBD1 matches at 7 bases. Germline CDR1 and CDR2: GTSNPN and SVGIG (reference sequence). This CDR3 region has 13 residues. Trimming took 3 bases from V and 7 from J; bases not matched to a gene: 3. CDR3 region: CAWRGTENSPLHF. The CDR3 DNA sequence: TGTGCCTGGAGGGGGACAGAGAATTCACCCCTCCACTTT.

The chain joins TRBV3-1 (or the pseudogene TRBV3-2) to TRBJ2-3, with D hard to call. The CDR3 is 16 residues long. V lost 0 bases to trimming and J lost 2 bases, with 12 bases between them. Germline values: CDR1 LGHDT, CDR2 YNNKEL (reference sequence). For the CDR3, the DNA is TGTGCCAGCAGCCAAGATAGAGGCCACTACACAGATACGCAGTATTTT. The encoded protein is CASSQDRGHYTDTQYF.

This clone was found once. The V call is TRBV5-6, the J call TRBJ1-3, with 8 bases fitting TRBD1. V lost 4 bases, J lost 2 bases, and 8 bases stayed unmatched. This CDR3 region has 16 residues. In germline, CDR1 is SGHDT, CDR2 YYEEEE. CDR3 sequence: CASSNLRTGTGNTIYF. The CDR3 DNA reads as TGTGCCAGCAGCAATCTACGGACAGGGACTGGAAACACCATATATTTT.

The DNA of the CDR3 is TGCAGCGTCGCTAGACAGTTCAGGAGGGACTATGGCTACACCTTC. As protein: CSVARQFRRDYGYTF. V gene TRBV29-1 combines with J gene TRBJ1-2, with D maybe TRBD1 (5 bases). V lost 6 bases, J lost 3 bases, and 20 bases lay in between. Germline CDR1 reads SQVTM; CDR2 reads ANQGSEA. This CDR3 is 15 amino acids long.

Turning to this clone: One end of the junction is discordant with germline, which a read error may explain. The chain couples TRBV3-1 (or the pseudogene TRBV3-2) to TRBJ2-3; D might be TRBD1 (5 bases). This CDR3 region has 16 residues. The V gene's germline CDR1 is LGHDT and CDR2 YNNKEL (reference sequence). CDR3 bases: TGTGCCAGCAGCACCCCAAGGGGTGTTCGCACTGATACGCAGTATTTT. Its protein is CASSTPRGVRTDTQYF.

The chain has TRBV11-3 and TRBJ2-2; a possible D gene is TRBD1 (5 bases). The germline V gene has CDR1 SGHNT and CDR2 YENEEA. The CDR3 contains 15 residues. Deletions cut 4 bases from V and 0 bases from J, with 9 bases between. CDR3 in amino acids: CASSYRRSNTGELFF. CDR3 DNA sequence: TGTGCCAGCAGCTACAGGCGATCGAACACCGGGGAGCTGTTTTTT.